This T cell receptor (beta chain) was captured by sequencing in a study of T cell responses to AZD1222 COVID-19 vaccine. Study outcomes and limitations: Every sample of the repertoires postdated the peak T cell response.

Concerning this clone itself: Its cognate antigen is unknown.

TCRdb's table, derived via immunoSEQ multiplex PCR, lists solely in-frame clones and lacks some. This table holds roughly 160,000 clones, around 92% found once. The TCR comes from an adult who received the AZD1222 COVID-19 vaccine. Source: peripheral blood, taken 28 days after the second AZD1222 dose.

The CDR3 DNA follows: TGTGCCAGCAGCCTATTATCCGGGACAGGGGGCTACGAGCAGTACTTC. It translates to CASSLLSGTGGYEQYF. The chain links TRBV11-1 to TRBJ2-7; 11 bases align to TRBD1. Trimming cost V 5 bases and J 3 bases; bases outside gene matches: 9. Germline assignment: CDR1 SGHAT and CDR2 FQDESV (reference sequence). The CDR3 contains 16 residues.